The present TCR beta chain was sequenced within a study of blood T cell repertoires in COVID-19. Trimming removed 1 base from V and 5 bases from J; junction bases left unmatched: 8. This CDR3 comprises 15 residues. Germline V gene sequence: CDR1 LGHNA, CDR2 YNFKEQ. Using immunoSEQ multiplex PCR, the repertoire was profiled, and TCRdb retains in-frame clones only, with some absent. The sample lists a few hundred thousand clones, more than 80% occurring once. This receptor was obtained from a man in his forties who had recovered from COVID-19. Sequences were obtained from PBMCs or T cells enriched from blood (not recorded which). This chain uses TRBV4-2 with TRBJ2-7; 7 bases are a match to TRBD1. The CDR3 DNA reads as TGTGCCAGCAGCCAAGCCCGAAAAACAGGGGACGAGCAGTACTTC. Residues: CASSQARKTGDEQYF.